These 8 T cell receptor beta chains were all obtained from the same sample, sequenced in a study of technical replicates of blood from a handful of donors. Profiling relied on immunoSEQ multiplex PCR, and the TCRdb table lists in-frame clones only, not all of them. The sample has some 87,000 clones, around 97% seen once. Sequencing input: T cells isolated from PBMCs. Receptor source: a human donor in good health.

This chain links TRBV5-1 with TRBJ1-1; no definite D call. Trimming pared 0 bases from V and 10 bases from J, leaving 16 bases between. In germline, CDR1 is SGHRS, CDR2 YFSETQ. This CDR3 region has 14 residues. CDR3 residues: CASSLGGGQDGAFF. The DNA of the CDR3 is TGCGCCAGCAGCTTGGGGGGAGGGCAGGACGGAGCTTTCTTT.

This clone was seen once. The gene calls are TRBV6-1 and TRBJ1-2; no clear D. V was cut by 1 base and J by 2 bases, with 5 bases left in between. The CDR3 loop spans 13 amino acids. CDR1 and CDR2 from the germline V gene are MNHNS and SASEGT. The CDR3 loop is CASSEGQNYGYTF. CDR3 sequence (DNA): TGTGCCAGCAGTGAAGGACAAAACTATGGCTACACCTTC.

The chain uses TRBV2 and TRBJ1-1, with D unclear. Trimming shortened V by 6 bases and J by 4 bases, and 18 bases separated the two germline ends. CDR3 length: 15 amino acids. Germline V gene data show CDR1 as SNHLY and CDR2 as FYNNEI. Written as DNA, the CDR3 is TGTGCCAGCAGCCCCGGAGGGCTTACGCTCACTGAAGCTTTCTTT. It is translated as CASSPGGLTLTEAFF.

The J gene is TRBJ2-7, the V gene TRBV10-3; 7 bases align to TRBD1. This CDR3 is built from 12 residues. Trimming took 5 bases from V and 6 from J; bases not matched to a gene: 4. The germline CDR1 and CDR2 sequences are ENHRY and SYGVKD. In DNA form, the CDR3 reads TGTGCCATCAGTTCATACAGGGGCGAGCAGTACTTC. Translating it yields CAISSYRGEQYF.

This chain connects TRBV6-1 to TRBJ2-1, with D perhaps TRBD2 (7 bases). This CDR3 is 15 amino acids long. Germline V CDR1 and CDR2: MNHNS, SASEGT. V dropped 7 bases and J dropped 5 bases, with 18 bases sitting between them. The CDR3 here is CASNPPGGVNNEQFF. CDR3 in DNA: TGTGCCAGCAACCCCCCGGGGGGCGTTAACAATGAGCAGTTCTTC.

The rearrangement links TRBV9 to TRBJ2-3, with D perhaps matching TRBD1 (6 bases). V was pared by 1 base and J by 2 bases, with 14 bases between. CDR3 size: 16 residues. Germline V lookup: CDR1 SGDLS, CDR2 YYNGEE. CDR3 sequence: CASSVLRDIYTDTQYF. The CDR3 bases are TGTGCCAGCAGCGTACTTAGGGACATCTACACAGATACGCAGTATTTT. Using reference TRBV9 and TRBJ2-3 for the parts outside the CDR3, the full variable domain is DSGVTQTPKHLITATGQRVTLRCSPRSGDLSVYWYQQSLDQGLQFLIQYYNGEERAKGNILERFSAQQFPDLHSELNLSSLELGDSALYFCASSVLRDIYTDTQYFGPGTRLTVL.

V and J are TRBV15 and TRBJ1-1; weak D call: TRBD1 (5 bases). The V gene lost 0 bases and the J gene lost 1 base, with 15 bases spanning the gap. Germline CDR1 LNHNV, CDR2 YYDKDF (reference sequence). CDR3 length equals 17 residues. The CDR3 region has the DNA TGTGCCACCAGCAGAGATCTTGGCGGGGCTGGGAACACTGAAGCTTTCTTT. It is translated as CATSRDLGGAGNTEAFF.

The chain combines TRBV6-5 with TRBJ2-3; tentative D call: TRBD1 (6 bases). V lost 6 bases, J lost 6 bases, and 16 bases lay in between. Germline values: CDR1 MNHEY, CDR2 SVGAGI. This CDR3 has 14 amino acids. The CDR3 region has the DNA TGTGCCAGCAGATTGAACGACAGGAGGGATACGCAGTATTTT. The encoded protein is CASRLNDRRDTQYF.